These 30 T cell receptor beta chains were all obtained from the same sample, sequenced in a study of naive and memory T cell subsets (dated by TCRdb to 2015 to 2018). Libraries were built with UMI-ligation and nested PCR. The sequencer was an Illumina MiSeq. An equimolar mix of two oligonucleotides covering both TRBC1 and TRBC2 was used as the beta constant-region primer. Four rounds of PCR, combining the SP2 primer with nested alpha and beta constant-region primers, were used to amplify the ligated cDNA. TCRdb trimmed the raw reads at Q25, called clones with MiXCR and kept productive beta chains. CDR3 protein duplicates are merged, each entry listing the most common genes and DNA. The sample profile shows about 4,200 distinct CDR3 sequences; 4% to 6% of them were found once. The ten largest clonotypes hold about 26% of the sample. The sequenced sample was effector memory CD8+ T cells from blood. The cell subset or site label on this specimen signifies: effector memory, CD45RA- CD27-. The receptors here all came from a human donor in good health.

By share of the sample, this clonotype is medium-sized. This sequence joins TRBV20-1 and TRBJ2-7; unclear D gene. CDR3 length: 13 residues. Trimming cost V 5 bases and J 0 bases, with 11 bases left between them. Germline V lookup: CDR1 DFQATT, CDR2 SNEGSKA (reference sequence). The CDR3 DNA reads as TGCAGTGCTCTTCGGCGGAGCTCCTACGAGCAGTACTTC. This sequence encodes CSALRRSSYEQYF.

Ten or more counts support this clonotype. The chain uses TRBV27 and TRBJ2-1; 10 bases are a match to TRBD2. The CDR3 contains 14 residues. The junction had 9 bases not matched to a gene; V was cut back by 6 bases and J by 10 bases. Germline V gene sequence: CDR1 MNHEY, CDR2 SMNVEV (reference sequence). The CDR3 spells CASSQVLAGAEQFF. The DNA for the CDR3 is TGTGCCAGCAGCCAAGTCCTAGCGGGAGCCGAGCAGTTCTTC.

This clonotype showed up many times. The chain uses TRBV27 and TRBJ2-3; D perhaps matches TRBD1 (5 bases). The CDR3 covers 14 residues. Germline CDR1 and CDR2: MNHEY and SMNVEV (reference sequence). Trimming pared 3 bases from V and 3 bases from J, leaving 10 bases between. The CDR3 DNA follows: TGTGCCAGCAGTTTTGCGGCAGGGACAGATACGCAGTATTTT. Its translation: CASSFAAGTDTQYF.

This clonotype was seen a handful of times. CDR3 in amino acids: CSARDPGASYEQYF. The CDR3 coding sequence is TGCAGTGCTAGAGACCCCGGGGCCTCCTACGAGCAGTACTTC. The V and J genes are TRBV20-1 and TRBJ2-7; D might be TRBD1 or TRBD2, each matching 5 bases. The V gene's germline CDR1 is DFQATT and CDR2 SNEGSKA (reference sequence). V lost 0 bases and J 0 bases, leaving 9 bases between the germline ends. The CDR3 runs 14 residues.

At least ten counts were recorded for this clonotype. This chain connects TRBV4-1 to TRBJ2-1; D assignment may be TRBD1 or TRBD2 (5 bases each). V was pared by 3 bases and J by 4 bases, with 7 bases between. Germline V gene lookup returns CDR1 MGHRA and CDR2 YSYEKL. The CDR3 runs to 13 residues. CDR3 sequence reads: CASSQGEYNEQFF. The CDR3 DNA sequence: TGCGCCAGCAGCCAGGGGGAGTACAATGAGCAGTTCTTC.

This clonotype qualifies as medium-sized (0.01 to 0.1%). CDR3 in amino acids: CASSSKVVSRNTEAFF. CDR3 nucleotides: TGTGCCAGCAGCTCAAAGGTAGTCTCTAGGAACACTGAAGCTTTCTTT. The V call is TRBV7-2, the J call TRBJ1-1, with D unresolved. Per the germline V gene, CDR1 is SGHTA and CDR2 is FQGNSA. This CDR3 region has 16 residues. V was shortened by 4 bases and J by 1 base, with 16 bases between the two germline ends.

This clonotype is medium-sized by share. The genes are TRBV6-2 or TRBV6-3 and TRBJ2-2, with 9 nucleotides matching TRBD2. The CDR3 extends over 18 amino acids. CDR1 and CDR2 (germline): MNHEY, SVGEGT. V was clipped by 6 bases and J by 4 bases; unmatched bases: 15. CDR3 nucleotide sequence: TGTGCCAGCAGCTACCACGAAGCGGGAGGCCGTGGCACCGGGGAGCTGTTTTTT. The encoded protein is CASSYHEAGGRGTGELFF.

This clonotype was found many times. The V gene is TRBV7-6, the J gene TRBJ1-4; D may be TRBD1 (5 bases). Germline CDR1 and CDR2: SGHVS and FNYEAQ. The CDR3 is 15 residues long. Trimming took 1 base from V and 6 from J, leaving 12 bases between them. CDR3: CASSLVDLGDEKLFF. The DNA for the CDR3 is TGTGCCAGCAGCTTAGTGGACCTGGGGGATGAAAAACTGTTTTTT.

In its sample, this clonotype was seen many times. The chain is built from TRBV7-2 and TRBJ2-7; the D gene is possibly TRBD1 (6 bases). V shed 4 bases and J shed 6 bases, with 19 bases lying between them. Germline CDR1 and CDR2: SGHTA and FQGNSA. This CDR3 is built from 15 residues. The DNA for the CDR3 is TGTGCCAGCAGCTCGTGGGGTACAGGGTTGATCGAGCAGTACTTC. Protein sequence: CASSSWGTGLIEQYF.

This clonotype is medium-sized (0.01 to 0.1%) within its sample. The chain combines TRBV20-1 with TRBJ2-7; 8 bases line up with TRBD2. J gave up 3 bases and V 1 base, and 5 bases lay outside the gene matches. This CDR3 has 14 residues. Germline CDR1 and CDR2: DFQATT and SNEGSKA (reference sequence). CDR3 protein: CSARVREGIYEQYF. The CDR3 DNA reads TGCAGTGCTAGAGTTCGGGAGGGAATCTACGAGCAGTACTTC.

This clonotype is categorized as medium-sized. V usage is TRBV7-9 and J usage is TRBJ2-4, with 9 bases matching TRBD1. From germline, CDR1 is SEHNR and CDR2 FQNEAQ (reference sequence). CDR3 size: 16 residues. Trimming removed 5 bases from V and 0 bases from J; junction bases left unmatched: 5. In DNA, the CDR3 is TGTGCCAGCAGCCCAAGGACAGGGGAAGCCAAAAACATTCAGTACTTC. Its protein product is CASSPRTGEAKNIQYF.

In its sample, this clonotype was seen many times. This chain joins TRBV7-9 and TRBJ1-2, with 8 bases identical to TRBD1. V was clipped by 3 bases and J by 6 bases; unmatched bases: 12. Looked up from germline, CDR1 is SEHNR and CDR2 is FQNEAQ (reference sequence). This CDR3 region has 16 residues. In nucleotides, the CDR3 is TGTGCCAGCAGCTTCGCCGGGGGCAGGGGGCCCGATGGCTACACCTTC. It yields the protein CASSFAGGRGPDGYTF.

This clonotype was seen only a few times. The chain couples TRBV5-8 to TRBJ2-7, with TRBD2 identical over 15 bases. The CDR3 has 15 amino acids. CDR1 SGHTS and CDR2 YDEGEE come from the germline V gene. Trimming cost V 6 bases and J 7 bases; bases outside gene matches: 8. Here the CDR3 DNA reads TGTGCCAGCAACCAAGGACTAGCGGGAGGGGAGGAGCAGTACTTC. Its translation: CASNQGLAGGEEQYF. The variable domain in full, with the rest retrieved from reference TRBV5-8 and TRBJ2-7, is EAGVTQSPTHLIKTRGQQATLRCSPISGHTSVYWYQQALGLGLQFLLWYDEGEERNRGNFPPRFSGRQFPNYSSELNVNALELEDSALYLCASNQGLAGGEEQYFGPGTRLTVT.

This clonotype was counted ten times or more. The CDR3 reads CASSQGGTASSPLHF. The CDR3 region has the DNA TGCGCCAGCAGCCAAGGGGGGACAGCGAGCTCACCCCTCCACTTT. The genes are TRBV4-1 and TRBJ1-6; TRBD1 aligns across 7 bases. The J segment lost 10 bases and the V segment lost 1 base, leaving 7 bases of the junction unmatched. Germline CDR1 and CDR2: MGHRA and YSYEKL. The CDR3 has 15 amino acids.

This clonotype came up many times. V is TRBV29-1 and J is TRBJ2-7; D gene ambiguous. CDR1 and CDR2 (germline): SQVTM, ANQGSEA. Trimming removed 5 bases at V and 2 bases at J, with 7 bases between. The CDR3 sequence is 11 residues long. The CDR3 DNA follows: TGCAGCGTTTACGAGACCTACGAGCAGTACTTC. Its protein is CSVYETYEQYF.

The gene calls are TRBV20-1 and TRBJ1-1, with a tentative D call TRBD1 (6 bases). The CDR3 has 14 amino acids. Germline V gene sequence: CDR1 DFQATT, CDR2 SNEGSKA (reference sequence). The V and J ends lost 3 bases and 5 bases respectively, with 16 bases between them. CDR3 amino acids: CSASRTGRETEAFF. DNA for the CDR3: TGCAGTGCTAGTCGCACAGGGAGGGAAACTGAAGCTTTCTTT.

This clonotype came up many times. V and J are TRBV7-2 and TRBJ2-7, with TRBD1 matching over 7 bases. The CDR3 is 14 residues long. Trimming cost V 3 bases and J 6 bases; bases outside gene matches: 8. Germline CDR1 SGHTA, CDR2 FQGNSA. CDR3 in amino acids: CASSFPTGLSEQYF. The CDR3, as DNA: TGTGCCAGCAGCTTCCCGACAGGGTTGAGCGAGCAGTACTTC.

This clonotype showed up many times. The chain carries TRBV6-5 and TRBJ2-1, with D tentatively TRBD1 (6 bases). The germline gives CDR1 MNHEY, CDR2 SVGAGI. Trimming cost V 5 bases and J 8 bases, with 19 bases left between them. The CDR3 totals 15 residues. CDR3 sequence: CASSKKPDSAYEQFF. The CDR3 region has the DNA TGTGCCAGCAGTAAGAAACCGGACAGTGCCTATGAGCAGTTCTTC.

This clonotype came up many times. The chain couples TRBV9 to TRBJ2-3; 9 nucleotides align to TRBD1. The CDR3 is 16 residues long. V lost 1 base to trimming and J lost 3 bases; unmatched junction nucleotides: 6. Germline V gene sequence: CDR1 SGDLS, CDR2 YYNGEE. CDR3 loop: CASSVRRDRETDTQYF. The CDR3 nucleotides are TGTGCCAGCAGCGTACGCCGGGACAGGGAGACAGATACGCAGTATTTT.

Many counts were recorded for this clonotype. V and J are TRBV29-1 and TRBJ2-1, with 8 positions matching TRBD2. J lost 7 bases, V lost 8 bases, and 10 bases had no gene match. Germline assignment: CDR1 SQVTM and CDR2 ANQGSEA. The CDR3 is made up of 13 amino acids. Here the CDR3 DNA reads TGCAGCTCCCGGGGGGGTGGGAGGAATGAGCAGTTCTTC. Encoded protein: CSSRGGGRNEQFF.

This clonotype counts as medium-sized. This rearrangement joins TRBV6-2 or TRBV6-3 to TRBJ2-7, with 9 bases identical to TRBD2. CDR1 is MNHEY, CDR2 SVGEGT, per germline. This CDR3 spans 14 amino acids. V lost 2 bases, J lost 5 bases, and 4 bases stayed unmatched. In nucleotides, the CDR3 is TGTGCCAGCAGTTACAGTAGCGGGAGCCACGAGCAGTACTTC. This gives the protein CASSYSSGSHEQYF.

This clonotype was recorded at least ten times. The V and J genes are TRBV28 and TRBJ2-7; 12 nucleotides line up with TRBD2. The J segment lost 6 bases and the V segment lost 7 bases, leaving 13 bases of the junction unmatched. The CDR3 is 16 amino acids. Looked up from germline, CDR1 is MDHEN and CDR2 is SYDVKM. Here the CDR3 reads CASTIWTSGEVPEQYF. CDR3 nucleotides: TGTGCCAGCACAATCTGGACTAGCGGGGAGGTCCCCGAGCAGTACTTC.

By share of the sample, this clonotype is medium-sized. This chain joins TRBV11-2 and TRBJ2-1; 8 bases align to TRBD2. Looked up from germline, CDR1 is SGHAT and CDR2 is FQNNGV. This CDR3 is 16 amino acids long. The J segment lost 8 bases and the V segment lost 0 bases, leaving 9 bases of the junction unmatched. The CDR3 DNA is TGTGCCAGCAGCTTAGACCCGGGACTAGTGAGCGATGAGCAGTTCTTC. It codes for CASSLDPGLVSDEQFF.

V usage is TRBV6-2 or TRBV6-3 and J usage is TRBJ2-2, with D hard to call. The CDR3 loop spans 15 amino acids. The V and J ends lost 6 bases and 6 bases respectively, with 17 bases between them. CDR1 is MNHEY, CDR2 SVGEGT, per germline. Written as DNA, the CDR3 is TGTGCCAGCAGCGCGGACCCCGGCGGCGCCGGGGAGCTGTTTTTT. This codes for CASSADPGGAGELFF.

With regard to this clonotype: It may be a read error: a sequence one base away is much more abundant. This chain links TRBV12-3 or TRBV12-4 with TRBJ2-2; tentative D call: TRBD2 (5 bases). With 4 bases removed from V and 1 base from J, the gap between germline ends came to 13 bases. The length of the CDR3 is 16 residues. CDR3 bases: TGTGCCAGCAGTTCGTCCCAGGACTTGAACACCGGGGAGCTGTTTTTT. Its protein product is CASSSSQDLNTGELFF.

This clonotype was seen at least ten times. The gene calls are TRBV7-9 and TRBJ2-7; D is ambiguous. The germline V and J ends were trimmed by 4 bases and 3 bases, with 4 bases remaining between them. This CDR3 spans 11 amino acids. Germline V gives CDR1 SEHNR, CDR2 FQNEAQ (reference sequence). CDR3 bases: TGTGCCAGCAGCTCCGACTACGAGCAGTACTTC. This encodes CASSSDYEQYF.

In its sample, this clonotype is medium-sized (0.01 to 0.1%). This sequence joins TRBV6-2 or TRBV6-3 and TRBJ2-5, with D perhaps being TRBD1 or TRBD2 (5 bases each). Germline CDR1 MNHEY, CDR2 SVGEGT. The CDR3 is 13 residues long. The ends were cut back, 8 bases at V and 2 bases at J, with 12 bases in the middle. The CDR3 coding sequence is TGTGCCAGCGGGGGTTCGGAACAAGAGACCCAGTACTTC. This gives the protein CASGGSEQETQYF.

Many counts were recorded for this clonotype. The chain combines TRBV19 with TRBJ2-5; D perhaps matches TRBD1 (5 bases). Trimming removed 4 bases from V and 5 bases from J, with 14 bases in between. Germline values: CDR1 LNHDA, CDR2 SQIVND (reference sequence). The CDR3 totals 14 residues. The chain's CDR3 is CASSTLTEVETQYF. CDR3 bases: TGTGCCAGTAGTACCCTGACAGAGGTGGAGACCCAGTACTTC.

This clonotype has ten or more counts. The gene calls are TRBV5-6 and TRBJ1-6; 11 bases map to TRBD1. CDR3 size: 15 residues. With V trimmed by 2 bases and J by 7 bases, 2 bases remained unmatched. Germline-derived CDR1 and CDR2 are SGHDT and YYEEEE. In DNA, the CDR3 is TGTGCCAGCAGCTTTGGGACAGGGGGAAATTCACCCCTCCACTTT. Protein: CASSFGTGGNSPLHF.

This clonotype was seen at least ten times. The chain recombines TRBV7-2 with TRBJ2-1; TRBD2 agrees at 14 bases. The V segment lost 1 base and the J segment 1 base; nucleotides outside the gene matches: 6. Per the germline V gene, CDR1 is SGHTA and CDR2 is FQGNSA. The CDR3 is 19 residues long. The CDR3 is CASSLGTSGRTPSYNEQFF. The CDR3 bases are TGTGCCAGCAGCTTAGGGACTAGCGGGAGGACCCCTTCCTACAATGAGCAGTTCTTC.